This T cell receptor beta chain was sequenced during a study of CD8+ T cells in alopecia areata. This clone was detected a few times. Germline V gene sequence: CDR1 SGHTA, CDR2 FQGTGA. The CDR3 sequence is 16 residues long. Deletions cut 3 bases from V and 0 bases from J, with 12 bases between. In each case, RNA was isolated and then reverse transcribed into cDNA as the sequencing template. The assay was immunoSEQ multiplex PCR, and TCRdb's table has in-frame clones only and misses some. In the table there are some 150,000 clones, less than 65% of which are singletons. This clonotype was obtained from a human donor with alopecia areata. The chain joins TRBV7-3 to TRBJ2-1, with a weak D call TRBD2 (5 bases). Sequencing was performed on CD8+ T cells sorted from blood, taken at week 0. The CDR3 sequence: CASSFDGESSYNEQFF. The CDR3 DNA reads TGTGCCAGCAGCTTCGATGGGGAGAGCTCCTACAATGAGCAGTTCTTC.